The clone carrying this TCR beta chain showed up just a few times. Its antigen is unidentified. This sample is drawn from a study of vaccination effects on CD4 cells after COVID-19. Background on the study: Samples gathered post-vaccine arrived a median of 72 days past the second dose.

General observations from the study: In the study, convalescent patients were few, and early post-infection timepoints were absent. Researchers report that only 1 of 255 vaccine-induced clones in healthy vaccinees cross-reacted with common cold coronaviruses.

The data were produced by immunoSEQ multiplex PCR, yet TCRdb's version contains in-frame clones alone and is incomplete. The sample shows 30,000 to 40,000 clones, around 70% of them seen only once. Antigen-specific CD4+ T cells were expanded (with viral peptide pools) by the ViraFEST assay ahead of sequencing. Culture lasted 10 days before CD4+ T cell isolation. The participants, recipients of two vaccine doses, got either BNT162b2 or mRNA-1273. The CDR3 totals 15 residues. The junction had 9 bases not matched to a gene; V was cut back by 6 bases and J by 5 bases. Germline CDR1 LNHDA, CDR2 SQIVND (reference sequence).

This chain joins TRBV19 and TRBJ2-1; TRBD1 matches 8 bases. This sample comprised CD4+ T cells from PBMCs cultured with HCoV-229E spike peptides, obtained after COVID-19 vaccination. The TCR was taken from a human donor who received a COVID-19 vaccine. In DNA, the CDR3 is TGTGCCAGTAGAGAGGGGGACAGGCCCCACAATGAGCAGTTCTTC. Its translation is CASREGDRPHNEQFF.